This T cell receptor (beta chain) was sequenced in a study of blood T cell repertoires in COVID-19. Study-level information: PBMCs, B-cell-depleted T cells, or T cells were the source of the cDNA or gDNA that made up the material.

Original data processing: Cell counts per sample came from amplifying reference gene primers. The repertoire was sequenced with immunoSEQ multiplex PCR; TCRdb's copy has only in-frame clones and lacks some. The V and J calls and clone size are taken from that table; D and trimming were inferred from the DNA. The sample lists 140,000 to 150,000 clones; roughly 81% were seen once. This CDR3 comprises 15 residues. Between the trimmed V and J ends, which lost 3 bases and 6 bases, there was a span of 13 bases. Germline V CDR1 and CDR2: SGDLS, YYNGEE. This receptor was identified in a human donor with acute or convalescent COVID-19. The donor label of this sample is uncertain. This sequence joins TRBV9 and TRBJ1-6, with D perhaps matching TRBD1 (5 bases). The sample consisted of peripheral blood. Written as DNA, the CDR3 is TGTGCCAGCAGCGCCAGGGAGGGTCGTAATTCACCCCTCCACTTT. Translated, it gives CASSAREGRNSPLHF.